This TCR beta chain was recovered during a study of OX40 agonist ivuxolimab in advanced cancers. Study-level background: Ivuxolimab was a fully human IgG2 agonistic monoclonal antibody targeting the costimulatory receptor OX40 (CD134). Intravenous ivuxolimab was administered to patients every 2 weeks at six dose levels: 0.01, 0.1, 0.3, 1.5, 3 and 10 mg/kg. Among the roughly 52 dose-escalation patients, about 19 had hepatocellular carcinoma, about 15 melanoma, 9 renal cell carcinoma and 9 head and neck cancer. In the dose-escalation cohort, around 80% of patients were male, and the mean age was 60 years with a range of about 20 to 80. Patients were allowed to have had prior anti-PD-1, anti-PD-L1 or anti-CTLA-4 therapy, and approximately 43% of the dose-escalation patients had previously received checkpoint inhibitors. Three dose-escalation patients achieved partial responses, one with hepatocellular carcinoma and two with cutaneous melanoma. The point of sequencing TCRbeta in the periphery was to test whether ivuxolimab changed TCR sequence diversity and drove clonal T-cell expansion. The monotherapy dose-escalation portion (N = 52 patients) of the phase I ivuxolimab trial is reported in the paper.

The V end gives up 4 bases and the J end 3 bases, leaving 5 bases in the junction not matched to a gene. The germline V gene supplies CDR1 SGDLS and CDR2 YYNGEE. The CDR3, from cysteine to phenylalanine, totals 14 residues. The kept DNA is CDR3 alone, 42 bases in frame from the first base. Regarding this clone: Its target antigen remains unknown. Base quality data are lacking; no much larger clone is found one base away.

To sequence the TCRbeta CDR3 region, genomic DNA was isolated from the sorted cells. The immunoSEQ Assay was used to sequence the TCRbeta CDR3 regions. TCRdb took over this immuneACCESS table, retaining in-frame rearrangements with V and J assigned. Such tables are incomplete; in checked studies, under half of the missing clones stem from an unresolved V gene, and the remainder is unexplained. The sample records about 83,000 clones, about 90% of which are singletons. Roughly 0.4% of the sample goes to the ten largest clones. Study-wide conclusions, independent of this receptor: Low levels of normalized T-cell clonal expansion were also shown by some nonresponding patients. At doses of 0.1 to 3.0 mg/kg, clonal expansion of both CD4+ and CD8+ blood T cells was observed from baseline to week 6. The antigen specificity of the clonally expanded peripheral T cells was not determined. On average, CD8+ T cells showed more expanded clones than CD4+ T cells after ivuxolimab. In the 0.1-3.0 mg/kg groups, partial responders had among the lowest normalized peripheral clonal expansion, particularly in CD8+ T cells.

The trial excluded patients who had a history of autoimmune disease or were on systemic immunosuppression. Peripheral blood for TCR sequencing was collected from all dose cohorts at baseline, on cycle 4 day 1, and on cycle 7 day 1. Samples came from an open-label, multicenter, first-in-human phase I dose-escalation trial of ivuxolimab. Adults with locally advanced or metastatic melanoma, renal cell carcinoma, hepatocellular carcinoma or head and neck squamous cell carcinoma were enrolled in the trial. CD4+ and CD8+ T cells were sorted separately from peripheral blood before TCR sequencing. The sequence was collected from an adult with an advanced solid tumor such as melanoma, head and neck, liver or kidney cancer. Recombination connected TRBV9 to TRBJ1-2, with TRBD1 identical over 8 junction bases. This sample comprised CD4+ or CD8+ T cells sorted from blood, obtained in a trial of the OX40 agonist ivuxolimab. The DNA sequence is TGTGCCAGCAGCCCCTCGACAGGGGACTATGGCTACACCTTC. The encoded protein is CASSPSTGDYGYTF.